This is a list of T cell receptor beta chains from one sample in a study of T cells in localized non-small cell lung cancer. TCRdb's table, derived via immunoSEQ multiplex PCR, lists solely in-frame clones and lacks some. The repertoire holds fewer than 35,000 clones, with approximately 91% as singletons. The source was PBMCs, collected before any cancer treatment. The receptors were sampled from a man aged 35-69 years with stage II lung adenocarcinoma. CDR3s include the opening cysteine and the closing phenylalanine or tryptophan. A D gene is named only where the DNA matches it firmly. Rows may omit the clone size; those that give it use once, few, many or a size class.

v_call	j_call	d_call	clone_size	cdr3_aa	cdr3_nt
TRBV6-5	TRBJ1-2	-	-	CASRSDLYGYTF	TGTGCCAGCAGGTCGGACCTATATGGCTACACCTTC
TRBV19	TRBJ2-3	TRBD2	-	CASSLGTSGRTSDTQYF	TGTGCCAGTAGTTTAGGGACTAGCGGGAGGACGTCAGATACGCAGTATTTT
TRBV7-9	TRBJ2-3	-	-	CASSFLAALSTDTQYF	TGTGCCAGCAGCTTTCTGGCAGCCCTAAGCACAGATACGCAGTATTTT
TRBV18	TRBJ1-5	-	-	CASSLDWGQPQHF	TGTGCCAGCTCACTCGATTGGGGTCAGCCCCAGCATTTT
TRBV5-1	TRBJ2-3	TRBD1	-	CASTLPQGDADTQYF	TGCGCCAGCACCCTCCCCCAGGGGGACGCAGATACGCAGTATTTT
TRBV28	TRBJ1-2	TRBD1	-	CASTSGGTPNYGYTF	TGTGCCAGCACCTCAGGGGGGACTCCTAACTATGGCTACACCTTC
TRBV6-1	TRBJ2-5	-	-	CASRSGSPETQYF	TGTGCCAGCAGGTCGGGGTCACCCGAGACCCAGTACTTC
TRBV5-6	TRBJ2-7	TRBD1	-	CASSLWDRAFYEQYF	TGTGCCAGCAGCTTATGGGACAGGGCTTTCTACGAGCAGTACTTC
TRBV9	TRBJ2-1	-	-	CASSVASGQNNEQFF	TGTGCCAGCAGCGTAGCCTCCGGACAGAACAATGAGCAGTTCTTC
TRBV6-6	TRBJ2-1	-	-	CASSYGYLDINEQFF	TGTGCCAGCAGTTACGGGTACTTGGACATCAATGAGCAGTTCTTC
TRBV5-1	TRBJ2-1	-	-	CASSLGPARTEQFF	TGCGCCAGCAGCTTGGGGCCCGCTCGGACTGAGCAGTTCTTC
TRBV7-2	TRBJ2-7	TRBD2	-	CASSPIGGRYEQYF	TGTGCCAGCAGCCCCATCGGCGGGAGGTACGAGCAGTACTTC
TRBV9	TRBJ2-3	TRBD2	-	CASSVVAGEATDTQYF	TGTGCCAGCAGCGTCGTAGCGGGAGAGGCGACAGATACGCAGTATTTT
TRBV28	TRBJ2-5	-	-	CASSLRAGALSETQYF	TGTGCCAGCAGTTTACGCGCAGGGGCATTATCGGAGACCCAGTACTTC
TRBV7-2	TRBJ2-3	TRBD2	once	CASSAGLAGADTQYF	TGTGCCAGCAGCGCGGGACTAGCGGGGGCAGATACGCAGTATTTT
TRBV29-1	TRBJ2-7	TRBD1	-	CSVARGTGAYEQYF	TGCAGCGTTGCCAGAGGGACAGGGGCCTACGAGCAGTACTTC
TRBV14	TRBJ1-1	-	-	CASSQDYGAEAFF	TGTGCCAGCAGCCAAGATTACGGGGCTGAAGCTTTCTTT
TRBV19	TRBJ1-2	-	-	CASSWSGGDGYTF	TGTGCCAGTAGTTGGTCGGGGGGCGACGGCTACACCTTC
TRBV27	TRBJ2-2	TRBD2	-	CASRLGLAGAGELFF	TGTGCCAGCAGACTAGGACTAGCGGGAGCCGGGGAGCTGTTTTTT
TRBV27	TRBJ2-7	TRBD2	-	CASSPGRRMGGRVYEQYF	TGTGCCAGCAGTCCGGGACGGAGGATGGGCGGGAGGGTGTACGAGCAGTACTTC
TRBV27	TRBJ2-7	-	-	CASSNRGGTYEQYF	TGTGCCAGCAGTAACCGGGGAGGTACCTACGAGCAGTACTTC
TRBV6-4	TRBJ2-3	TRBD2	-	CASSDSASGSSDTQYF	TGTGCCAGCAGTGACTCGGCTAGCGGGAGCTCAGATACGCAGTATTTT
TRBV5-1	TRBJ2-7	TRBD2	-	CASSLEGSGSSQYF	TGCGCCAGCAGCTTGGAGGGTAGCGGGAGCTCGCAGTACTTC
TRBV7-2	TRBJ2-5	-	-	CASSLDSWGRRETQYF	TGTGCCAGCAGCTTAGATAGTTGGGGGCGTCGGGAGACCCAGTACTTC
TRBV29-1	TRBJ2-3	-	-	CSVGVGSGADTQYF	TGCAGCGTTGGGGTAGGGTCGGGGGCAGATACGCAGTATTTT
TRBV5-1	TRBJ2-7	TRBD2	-	CASSPGLAGGSYEQYF	TGCGCCAGCAGCCCGGGACTAGCGGGGGGCTCCTACGAGCAGTACTTC
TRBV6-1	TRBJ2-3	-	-	CASSTHSPAGDTQYF	TGTGCCAGCAGCACCCACTCCCCTGCGGGAGATACGCAGTATTTT
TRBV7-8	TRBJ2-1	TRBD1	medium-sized	CASSLFSRQGTNEQFF	TGTGCCAGCAGCTTATTCTCCCGACAGGGGACCAATGAGCAGTTCTTC
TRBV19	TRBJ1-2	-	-	CASSTPRGYGYTF	TGTGCCAGTAGTACCCCGCGTGGCTATGGCTACACCTTC
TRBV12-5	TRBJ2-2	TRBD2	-	CASGAGTSGTGELFF	TGTGCTAGTGGGGCTGGGACTAGCGGGACCGGGGAGCTGTTTTTT
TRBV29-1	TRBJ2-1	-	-	CYLPGTTLQFF	TGCTATCTGCCCGGGACAACCTTACAGTTCTTC
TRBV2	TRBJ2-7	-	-	CASSPQGGRARKEYF	TGTGCCAGCAGCCCTCAGGGGGGGCGAGCACGGAAAGAGTACTTC
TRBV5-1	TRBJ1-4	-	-	CASSPLTASNEKLFF	TGCGCCAGCAGCCCCCTGACAGCCTCTAATGAAAAACTGTTTTTT
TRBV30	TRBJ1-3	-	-	CAWSVRASSGNTIYF	TGTGCCTGGAGTGTACGTGCGAGCTCTGGAAACACCATATATTTT
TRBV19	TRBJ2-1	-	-	CASSIYLGNEQFF	TGTGCCAGTAGTATATACTTGGGCAATGAGCAGTTCTTC
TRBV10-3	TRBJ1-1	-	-	CAISDGQGRVFF	TGTGCCATCAGTGACGGGCAGGGGAGGGTTTTCTTT
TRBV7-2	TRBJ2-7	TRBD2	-	CASSWGLAGANYEQYF	TGTGCCAGCAGCTGGGGACTAGCGGGAGCCAACTACGAGCAGTACTTC
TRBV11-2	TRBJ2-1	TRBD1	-	CASSSNRGRNEQFF	TGTGCCAGCAGCTCGAACAGGGGGCGGAATGAGCAGTTCTTC
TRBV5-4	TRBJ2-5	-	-	CASSIGPGETQYF	TGTGCCAGCAGCATCGGACCGGGAGAGACCCAGTACTTC
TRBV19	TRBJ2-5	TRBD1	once	CASSEGQGRTQYF	TGTGCCAGTAGTGAGGGACAGGGTAGGACCCAGTACTTC
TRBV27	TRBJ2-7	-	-	CASSLFYRGLGYEQYF	TGTGCCAGCAGTTTGTTTTATAGGGGACTGGGGTACGAGCAGTACTTC
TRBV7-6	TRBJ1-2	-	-	CASSLVDSINGYTF	TGTGCCAGCAGCTTAGTCGACAGTATCAATGGCTACACCTTC
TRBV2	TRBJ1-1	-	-	CASRDSKDTEAFF	TGTGCCAGCAGAGATTCCAAAGACACTGAAGCTTTCTTT